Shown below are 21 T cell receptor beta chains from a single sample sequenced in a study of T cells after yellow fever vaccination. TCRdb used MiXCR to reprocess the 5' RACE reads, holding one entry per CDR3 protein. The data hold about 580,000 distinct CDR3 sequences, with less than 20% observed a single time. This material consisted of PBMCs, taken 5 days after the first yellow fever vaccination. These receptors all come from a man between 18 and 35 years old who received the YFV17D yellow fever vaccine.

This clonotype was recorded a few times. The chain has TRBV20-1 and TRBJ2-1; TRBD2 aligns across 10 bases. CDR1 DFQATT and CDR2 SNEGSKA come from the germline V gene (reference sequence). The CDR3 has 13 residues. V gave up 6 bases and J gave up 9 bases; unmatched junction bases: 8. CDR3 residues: CSAQRGGWGEQFF. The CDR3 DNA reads TGCAGTGCCCAGCGGGGGGGCTGGGGTGAGCAGTTCTTC.

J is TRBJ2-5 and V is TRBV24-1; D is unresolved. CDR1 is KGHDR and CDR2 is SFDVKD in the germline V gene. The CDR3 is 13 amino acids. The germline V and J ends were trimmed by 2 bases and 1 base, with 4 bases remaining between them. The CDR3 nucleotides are TGTGCCACCAGTGATTCCCCCCAAGAGACCCAGTACTTC. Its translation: CATSDSPQETQYF.

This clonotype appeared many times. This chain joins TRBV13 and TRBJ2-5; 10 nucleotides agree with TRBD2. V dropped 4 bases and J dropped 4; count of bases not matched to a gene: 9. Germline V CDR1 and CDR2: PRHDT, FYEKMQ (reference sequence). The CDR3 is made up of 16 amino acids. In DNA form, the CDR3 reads TGTGCCAGCAGCTCCCAATCAAGCGGGGGGGGAGAGACCCAGTACTTC. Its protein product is CASSSQSSGGGETQYF.

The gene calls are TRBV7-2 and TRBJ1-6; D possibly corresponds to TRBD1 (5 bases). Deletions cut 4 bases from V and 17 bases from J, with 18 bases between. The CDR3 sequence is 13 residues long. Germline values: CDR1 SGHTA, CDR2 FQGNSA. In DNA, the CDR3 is TGTGCCAGCAGCTCTCGGGTCCGGGACTACTTCCACTTT. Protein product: CASSSRVRDYFHF.

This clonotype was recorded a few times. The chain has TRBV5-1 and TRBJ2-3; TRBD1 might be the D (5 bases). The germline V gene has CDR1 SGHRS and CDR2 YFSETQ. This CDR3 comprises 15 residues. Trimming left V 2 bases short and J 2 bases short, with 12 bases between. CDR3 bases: TGCGCCAGCAGCTTAACAGGCGATATCACAGATACGCAGTATTTT. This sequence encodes CASSLTGDITDTQYF.

The CDR3 spells CASSLWARASGAERTQYF. Written as DNA, the CDR3 is TGTGCCAGCAGCTTATGGGCTCGGGCTAGCGGGGCGGAGCGTACGCAGTATTTT. The genes are TRBV11-2 and TRBJ2-3, with 9 bases fitting TRBD2. The length of the CDR3 is 18 residues. Looked up from germline, CDR1 is SGHAT and CDR2 is FQNNGV. The V segment lost 2 bases and the J segment 8 bases; nucleotides outside the gene matches: 17.

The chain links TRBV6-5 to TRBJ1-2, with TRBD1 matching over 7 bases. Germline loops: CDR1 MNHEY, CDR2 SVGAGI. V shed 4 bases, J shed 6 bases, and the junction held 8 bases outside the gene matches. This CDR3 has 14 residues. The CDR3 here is CASSFSGGDNGYTF. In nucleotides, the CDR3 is TGTGCCAGCAGTTTCTCAGGGGGGGACAATGGCTACACCTTC.

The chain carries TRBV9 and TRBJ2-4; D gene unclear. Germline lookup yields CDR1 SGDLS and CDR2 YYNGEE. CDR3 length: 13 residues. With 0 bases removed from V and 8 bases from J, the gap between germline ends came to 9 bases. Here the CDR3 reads CASSVAGADIQYF. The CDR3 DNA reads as TGTGCCAGCAGCGTAGCGGGCGCGGACATTCAGTACTTC.

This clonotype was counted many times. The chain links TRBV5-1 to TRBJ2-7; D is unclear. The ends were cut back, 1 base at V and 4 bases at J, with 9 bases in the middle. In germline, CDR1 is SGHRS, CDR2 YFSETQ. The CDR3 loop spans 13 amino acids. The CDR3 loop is CASSLSRSYEQYF. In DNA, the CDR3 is TGCGCCAGCAGCTTGTCACGTTCGTACGAGCAGTACTTC.

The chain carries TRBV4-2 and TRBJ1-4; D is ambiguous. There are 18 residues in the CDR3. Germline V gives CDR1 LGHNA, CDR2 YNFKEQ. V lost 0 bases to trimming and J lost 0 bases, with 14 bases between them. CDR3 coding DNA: TGTGCCAGCAGCCAAGATTACCCGTTTGGGGCAACTAATGAAAAACTGTTTTTT. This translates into CASSQDYPFGATNEKLFF.

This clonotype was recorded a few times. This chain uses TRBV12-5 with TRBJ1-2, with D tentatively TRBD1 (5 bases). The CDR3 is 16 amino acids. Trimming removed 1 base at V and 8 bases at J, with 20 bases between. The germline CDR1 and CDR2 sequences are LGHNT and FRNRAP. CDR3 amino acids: CASGLGDGRTIRGYTF. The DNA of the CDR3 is TGTGCTAGTGGTTTGGGGGACGGGAGGACCATCCGAGGCTACACCTTC.

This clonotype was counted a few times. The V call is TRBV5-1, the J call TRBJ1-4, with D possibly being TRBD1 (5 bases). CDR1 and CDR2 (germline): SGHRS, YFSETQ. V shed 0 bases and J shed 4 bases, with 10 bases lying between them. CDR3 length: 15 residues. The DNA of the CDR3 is TGCGCCAGCAGCTTGGGGGGCCGGAATAATGAAAAACTGTTTTTT. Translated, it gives CASSLGGRNNEKLFF. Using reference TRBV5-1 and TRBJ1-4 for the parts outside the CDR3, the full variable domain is KAGVTQTPRYLIKTRGQQVTLSCSPISGHRSVSWYQQTPGQGLQFLFEYFSETQRNKGNFPGRFSGRQFSNSRSEMNVSTLELGDSALYLCASSLGGRNNEKLFFGSGTQLSVL.

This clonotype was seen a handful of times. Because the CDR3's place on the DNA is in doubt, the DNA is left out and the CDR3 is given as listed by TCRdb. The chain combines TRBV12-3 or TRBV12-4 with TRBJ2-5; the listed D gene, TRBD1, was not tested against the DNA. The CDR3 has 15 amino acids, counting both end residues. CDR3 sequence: CASSFGAGGPETQYF.

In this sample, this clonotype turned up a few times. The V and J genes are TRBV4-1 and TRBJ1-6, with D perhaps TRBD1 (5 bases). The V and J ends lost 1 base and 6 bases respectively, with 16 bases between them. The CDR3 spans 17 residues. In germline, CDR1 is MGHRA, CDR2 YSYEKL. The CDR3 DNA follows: TGCGCCAGCAGCCAAGGACTACTACAGGCGCTTAATTCACCCCTCCACTTT. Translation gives CASSQGLLQALNSPLHF.

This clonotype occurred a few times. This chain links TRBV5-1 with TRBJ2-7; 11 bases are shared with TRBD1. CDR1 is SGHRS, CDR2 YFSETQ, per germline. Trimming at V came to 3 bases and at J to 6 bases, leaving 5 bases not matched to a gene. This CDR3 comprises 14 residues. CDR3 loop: CASSYGQGAGEQYF. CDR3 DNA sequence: TGCGCCAGCAGCTACGGACAGGGGGCCGGCGAGCAGTACTTC.

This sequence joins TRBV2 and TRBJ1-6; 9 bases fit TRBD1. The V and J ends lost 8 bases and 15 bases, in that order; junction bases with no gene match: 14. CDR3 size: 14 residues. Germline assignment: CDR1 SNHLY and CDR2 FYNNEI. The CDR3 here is CASGLQGATGDLHF. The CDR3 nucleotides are TGTGCCAGCGGTCTACAGGGGGCGACGGGGGACCTCCACTTT.

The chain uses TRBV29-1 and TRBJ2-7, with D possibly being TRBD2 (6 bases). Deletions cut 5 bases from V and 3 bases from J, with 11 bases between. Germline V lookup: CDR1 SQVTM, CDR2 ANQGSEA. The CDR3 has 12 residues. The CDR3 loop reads CSVQVGGYEQYV. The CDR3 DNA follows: TGCAGCGTTCAGGTGGGGGGCTACGAGCAGTACGTC.

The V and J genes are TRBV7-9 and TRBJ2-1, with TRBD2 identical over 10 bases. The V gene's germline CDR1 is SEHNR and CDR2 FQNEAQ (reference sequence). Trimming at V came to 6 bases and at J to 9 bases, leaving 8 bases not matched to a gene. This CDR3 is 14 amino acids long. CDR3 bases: TGTGCCAGCAGGCCAGCGGGGGGGCGGGTTGAGCAGTTCTTC. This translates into CASRPAGGRVEQFF.

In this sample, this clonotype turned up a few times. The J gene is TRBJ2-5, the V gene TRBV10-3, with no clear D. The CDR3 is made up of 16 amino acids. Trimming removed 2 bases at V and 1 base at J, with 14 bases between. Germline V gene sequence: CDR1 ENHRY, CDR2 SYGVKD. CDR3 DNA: TGTGCCATCAGTGAGGGTCGGCGACAAAGCCAAGAGACCCAGTACTTC. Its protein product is CAISEGRRQSQETQYF.

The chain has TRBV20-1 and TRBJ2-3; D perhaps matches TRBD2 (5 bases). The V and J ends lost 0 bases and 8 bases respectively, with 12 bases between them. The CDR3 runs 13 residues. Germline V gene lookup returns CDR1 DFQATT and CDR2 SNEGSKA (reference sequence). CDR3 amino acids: CSARDRAEGTQYF. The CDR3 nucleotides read TGCAGTGCTAGAGATCGGGCCGAGGGTACGCAGTATTTT.

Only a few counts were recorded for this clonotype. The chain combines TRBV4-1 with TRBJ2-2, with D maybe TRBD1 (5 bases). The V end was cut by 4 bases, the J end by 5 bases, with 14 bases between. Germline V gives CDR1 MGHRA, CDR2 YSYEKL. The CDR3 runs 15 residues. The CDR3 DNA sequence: TGCGCCAGCAGCCTAAAAATATCAGGGACCGGGGAGCTGTTTTTT. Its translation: CASSLKISGTGELFF.